These 24 T cell receptor beta chains were sequenced from one sample in a study of blood T cell repertoires in COVID-19. TCRdb's table, derived via immunoSEQ multiplex PCR, lists solely in-frame clones and lacks some. The profile shows almost 250,000 clones, 70% to 90% of them singletons. Sequencing was performed on PBMCs or T cells enriched from blood (not recorded which). All receptors come from a woman in her fifties or sixties who had recovered from COVID-19.

J is TRBJ1-4 and V is TRBV20-1; a weak D match, TRBD1 (5 bases). The CDR3 covers 11 residues. V lost 4 bases to trimming and J lost 8 bases, with 8 bases between them. Germline V gene data show CDR1 as DFQATT and CDR2 as SNEGSKA (reference sequence). This chain's CDR3 is CSAIQGEKLFF. The CDR3 DNA reads TGCAGTGCTATTCAGGGAGAAAAACTGTTTTTT.

The chain recombines TRBV24-1 with TRBJ2-3; D possibly corresponds to TRBD2 (5 bases). The CDR3 totals 14 residues. Germline V gene lookup returns CDR1 KGHDR and CDR2 SFDVKD. Trimming cost V 6 bases and J 2 bases, with 11 bases left between them. The CDR3 reads CATSSGFNTDTQYF. CDR3 coding DNA: TGTGCCACCAGTAGCGGATTTAACACAGATACGCAGTATTTT.

This CDR3 is CSVARLAGRTSTDTQYF. As DNA, the CDR3 is TGCAGCGTTGCTCGACTAGCGGGCCGCACTAGCACAGATACGCAGTATTTT. V and J are TRBV29-1 and TRBJ2-3, with 10 bases identical to TRBD2. Trimming cost V 4 bases and J 0 bases; bases outside gene matches: 10. Germline CDR1 reads SQVTM; CDR2 reads ANQGSEA. CDR3 size: 17 residues.

The chain recombines TRBV3-1 (or the pseudogene TRBV3-2) with TRBJ2-7; possibly TRBD1 for D (7 bases). CDR1 is LGHDT and CDR2 is YNNKEL in the germline V gene (reference sequence). This CDR3 is built from 14 residues. The V gene lost 4 bases and the J gene lost 11 bases, with 21 bases spanning the gap. The CDR3: CASSPRQGLGAEYF. The CDR3 nucleotides read TGTGCCAGCAGCCCCCGACAGGGACTGGGGGCCGAGTACTTC.

The chain joins TRBV30 to TRBJ1-5; 12 positions match TRBD1. Trimming removed 6 bases from V and 5 bases from J; junction bases left unmatched: 14. The CDR3 totals 17 residues. CDR1 and CDR2 from the germline V gene are GTSNPN and SVGIG (reference sequence). The CDR3 spells CACPSGDRGRLDQPQHF. The CDR3 region has the DNA TGTGCCTGTCCCTCCGGGGACAGGGGGCGATTAGATCAGCCCCAGCATTTT.

CDR3: CASSSLPGQGYEQYF. The CDR3 DNA reads TGTGCCAGCAGCTCCCTTCCGGGACAGGGTTACGAGCAGTACTTC. The J gene is TRBJ2-7, the V gene TRBV7-9; 9 nucleotides line up with TRBD1. The CDR3 totals 15 residues. Germline CDR1 is SEHNR and CDR2 is FQNEAQ (reference sequence). With 4 bases clipped from V and 4 bases from J, the junction kept 8 bases outside the gene matches.

The rearrangement uses TRBV4-1 and TRBJ2-7, with D tentatively TRBD1 (6 bases). V was trimmed by 3 bases and J by 6 bases, leaving 15 bases between them. The germline V gene encodes CDR1 MGHRA and CDR2 YSYEKL. CDR3 size: 14 residues. For the CDR3, the DNA is TGCGCCAGCAGCCAGACCGGGACACCCTCCGAGCAGTACTTC. Protein sequence: CASSQTGTPSEQYF.

The CDR3 DNA reads TGTGCCAGCAGTCCCCCCGGGGGGCGAGGAAACACCATATATTTT. This translates into CASSPPGGRGNTIYF. The chain combines TRBV3-1 (or the pseudogene TRBV3-2) with TRBJ1-3, with D perhaps TRBD1 (6 bases). V was cut by 6 bases and J by 4 bases, with 16 bases left in between. CDR3 length equals 15 residues. Germline V gene lookup returns CDR1 LGHDT and CDR2 YNNKEL (reference sequence).

The table lists this clone with a few counts. In DNA, the CDR3 is TGTGCCAGCCGGTCGTGGGAGCAAAGGGGGACCGGGGAGCTGTTTTTT. Translating gives CASRSWEQRGTGELFF. The gene calls are TRBV27 and TRBJ2-2; a possible D gene is TRBD1 (6 bases). Germline-derived CDR1 and CDR2 are MNHEY and SMNVEV (reference sequence). The CDR3 extends over 16 amino acids. V was trimmed by 8 bases and J by 5 bases, leaving 21 bases between them.

The V gene is TRBV12-3 or TRBV12-4, the J gene TRBJ2-7; the D gene is possibly TRBD1 (6 bases). The V end lost 3 bases, the J end lost 5 bases, and 11 bases lay between the germline ends. This CDR3 spans 13 amino acids. CDR3 protein: CASSFYRVDEQYF. The CDR3 nucleotides read TGTGCCAGCAGTTTCTACAGGGTTGACGAGCAGTACTTC.

The CDR3 sequence: CASSPRLAEKTYNEQFF. Here the CDR3 DNA reads TGTGCCAGCAGCCCAAGACTAGCGGAGAAAACCTACAATGAGCAGTTCTTC. The chain couples TRBV9 to TRBJ2-1; 9 bases agree with TRBD2. The CDR3 sequence is 17 residues long. The V gene end was trimmed by 4 bases and the J gene end by 2 bases; junction bases not matched to a gene: 10. Germline V gene data show CDR1 as SGDLS and CDR2 as YYNGEE.

The chain has TRBV5-4 and TRBJ2-7; 10 bases align to TRBD2. There are 15 residues in the CDR3. Germline V gives CDR1 SGHNT, CDR2 YYREEE (reference sequence). V gave up 3 bases and J gave up 7 bases; unmatched junction bases: 10. The CDR3 region has the DNA TGTGCCAGCAGCTCCGCGCTAGCGGGGGCGAGGGAGCAGTACTTC. It yields the protein CASSSALAGAREQYF. Combining the CDR3 with reference TRBV5-4 and TRBJ2-7 gives the whole variable domain ETGVTQSPTHLIKTRGQQVTLRCSSQSGHNTVSWYQQALGQGPQFIFQYYREEENGRGNFPPRFSGLQFPNYSSELNVNALELDDSALYLCASSSALAGAREQYFGPGTRLTVT.

The V call is TRBV5-1, the J call TRBJ2-2; 9 bases agree with TRBD1. In germline, CDR1 is SGHRS, CDR2 YFSETQ. There are 14 residues in the CDR3. V dropped 5 bases and J dropped 6; count of bases not matched to a gene: 5. The CDR3 loop is CASRRQGDSGELFF. CDR3 nucleotide sequence: TGCGCCAGCAGGCGACAGGGGGATTCCGGGGAGCTGTTTTTT.

Only one count was recorded for this clone. CDR3 sequence reads: CASSLSGQGWTDTQYF. CDR3 sequence (DNA): TGTGCCAGCAGCTTGTCTGGACAGGGGTGGACAGATACGCAGTATTTT. The gene calls are TRBV5-5 and TRBJ2-3; the match to TRBD1 covers 9 bases. CDR1 is SGHKS, CDR2 YYEKEE, per germline (reference sequence). Trimming at V came to 1 base and at J to 3 bases, leaving 6 bases not matched to a gene. This CDR3 is 16 amino acids long.

This clone was observed a single time. The chain recombines TRBV9 with TRBJ2-2; 7 bases match TRBD1. The germline V gene has CDR1 SGDLS and CDR2 YYNGEE. The trim removed 3 bases at V and 8 bases at J, leaving 7 bases unmatched. This CDR3 is 14 amino acids long. As DNA, the CDR3 is TGTGCCAGCAGCGCAACGGACAGGACAGGGGAGCTGTTTTTT. Its protein is CASSATDRTGELFF. The full variable domain, its missing parts supplied by reference TRBV9 and TRBJ2-2, is DSGVTQTPKHLITATGQRVTLRCSPRSGDLSVYWYQQSLDQGLQFLIQYYNGEERAKGNILERFSAQQFPDLHSELNLSSLELGDSALYFCASSATDRTGELFFGEGSRLTVL.

The CDR3 here is CASSSKGQGGIAAFF. CDR3 DNA sequence: TGTGCCAGCAGCTCCAAGGGACAGGGTGGGATCGCGGCTTTCTTT. The chain uses TRBV7-9 and TRBJ1-1; the match to TRBD1 covers 9 bases. Losses at the gene ends were 4 bases for V and 11 bases for J; bases not matched to a gene: 14. Germline values: CDR1 SEHNR, CDR2 FQNEAQ (reference sequence). This CDR3 region has 15 residues.

The chain employs TRBV4-3 and TRBJ2-7, with D possibly matching TRBD1 (5 bases). V gave up 5 bases and J gave up 4 bases, with 21 bases separating them. This CDR3 has 16 residues. Germline CDR1 is LGHNA and CDR2 is YSLEER. The CDR3 DNA reads TGCGCCAGCAGCTCAGGGCCAGGGCCAGGTCAGTACGAGCAGTACTTC. Its protein is CASSSGPGPGQYEQYF.

The V call is TRBV5-1, the J call TRBJ2-7; 8 nucleotides match TRBD2. From germline, CDR1 is SGHRS and CDR2 YFSETQ. J gave up 2 bases and V 1 base, and 5 bases lay outside the gene matches. This CDR3 contains 15 residues. The CDR3 region has the DNA TGCGCCAGCAGCTTGACTAGCGGCACCCCCTACGAGCAGTACTTC. Residues: CASSLTSGTPYEQYF.

The V gene is TRBV18, the J gene TRBJ2-4, with D perhaps TRBD1 (5 bases). The germline V gene encodes CDR1 KGHSH and CDR2 LQKENI. The V gene lost 3 bases and the J gene lost 6 bases, with 15 bases spanning the gap. This CDR3 has 15 residues. CDR3 residues: CASSPLGPQGNIQYF. CDR3 in DNA: TGTGCCAGCTCACCGCTCGGACCCCAGGGAAACATTCAGTACTTC.

V is TRBV5-4 and J is TRBJ2-1; 14 bases agree with TRBD2. CDR3 size: 15 residues. Germline trimming cut 4 bases from V and 8 bases from J; bases unmatched to any gene: 5. Germline CDR1 is SGHNT and CDR2 is YYREEE (reference sequence). CDR3 nucleotides: TGTGCCAGCAGCCCTGGGACTAGCGGGAGTGATGAGCAGTTCTTC. It codes for CASSPGTSGSDEQFF.

The rearrangement uses TRBV9 and TRBJ2-3; 7 nucleotides agree with TRBD2. Germline trimming cut 4 bases from V and 3 bases from J; bases unmatched to any gene: 11. The germline V gene encodes CDR1 SGDLS and CDR2 YYNGEE. The CDR3 is made up of 16 amino acids. The CDR3 DNA sequence: TGTGCCAGCAGCTCCCGCGGCGGGGGAGGGACAGATACGCAGTATTTT. It codes for CASSSRGGGGTDTQYF.

The chain has TRBV5-1 and TRBJ2-2; the D is unclear. The CDR3 is 13 amino acids. V was clipped by 0 bases and J by 3 bases, with 3 bases between them. The germline V gene encodes CDR1 SGHRS and CDR2 YFSETQ. CDR3 residues: CASSLDYTGELFF. DNA for the CDR3: TGCGCCAGCAGCTTGGACTACACCGGGGAGCTGTTTTTT.

The chain uses TRBV11-2 and TRBJ1-5; D perhaps matches TRBD1 (5 bases). This CDR3 has 15 amino acids. Germline CDR1 reads SGHAT; CDR2 reads FQNNGV. The V end lost 0 bases, the J end lost 2 bases, and 8 bases lay between the germline ends. This CDR3 reads CASSLEGAGNQPQHF. The CDR3, as DNA: TGTGCCAGCAGCTTAGAAGGGGCAGGCAATCAGCCCCAGCATTTT.

The rearrangement links TRBV28 to TRBJ2-7, with D possibly being TRBD2 (6 bases). The CDR3 contains 18 residues. V lost 2 bases, J lost 5 bases, and 25 bases lay in between. CDR1 is MDHEN, CDR2 SYDVKM, per germline. In nucleotides, the CDR3 is TGTGCCAGCAGTTTAAACATTGGGGGGACGGGGACTCTTAACGAGCAGTACTTC. Its translation: CASSLNIGGTGTLNEQYF.